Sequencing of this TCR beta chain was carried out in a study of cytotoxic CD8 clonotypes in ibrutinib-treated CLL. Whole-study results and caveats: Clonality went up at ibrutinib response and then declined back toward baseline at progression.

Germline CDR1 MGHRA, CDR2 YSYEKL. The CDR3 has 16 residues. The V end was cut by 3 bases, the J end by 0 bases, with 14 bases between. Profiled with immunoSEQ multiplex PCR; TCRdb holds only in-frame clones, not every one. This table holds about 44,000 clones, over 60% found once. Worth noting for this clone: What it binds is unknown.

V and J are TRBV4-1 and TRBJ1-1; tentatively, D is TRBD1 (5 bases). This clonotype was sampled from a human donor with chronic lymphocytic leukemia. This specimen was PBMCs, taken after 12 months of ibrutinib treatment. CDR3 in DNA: TGCGCCAGCAGCCACCCCCCGGGGGGAATGAACACTGAAGCTTTCTTT. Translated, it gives CASSHPPGGMNTEAFF.